The text below deals with one TCR beta chain. With 5 bases removed from V and 6 bases from J, the gap between germline ends came to 7 bases. The CDR3 runs to 12 residues. The germline V gene has CDR1 SGHTA and CDR2 FQGNSA. This sample was taken from a study of response to subunit inactivated influenza vaccine. A single record per CDR3 protein comes from TCRdb applying MiXCR to the RT-PCR reads. The sample carries about 570,000 distinct CDR3 sequences, about 11% recorded once. This sample was shared with a second study, whose subject was T cells expressing NK-cell markers. That report adds: As the method of synthesis, 5'RACE template switching with UMIs yielded TCR beta cDNA. CD3+CD56+NKG2C+, CD3+CD56+NKG2C- and CD3+CD56-NKG2C+ T cells, once sorted, supplied the TCR beta repertoires. HCMV seropositivity marked seven of the eight sequenced donors; one was seronegative. Dominant NKG2C+ clonotype frequencies of roughly 1.0-7.5% of CD8+ T cells were measured in five or six donors.

The chain couples TRBV7-2 to TRBJ2-2, with D unresolved. The input for sequencing was PBMCs from blood, taken on the day of vaccination. The clonotype was recovered from a man between 45 and 60 years old who received an inactivated influenza vaccine. The CDR3 is CASSVLSGELFF. As DNA, the CDR3 is TGTGCCAGCAGCGTCCTTTCCGGGGAGCTGTTTTTT.